This record covers a single T cell receptor beta chain. Authors' methods: Estimation of nucleated cell counts was performed using reference gene primer amplification. Measured with immunoSEQ multiplex PCR; TCRdb has only the in-frame clones, and not every one. That table furnishes V, J and clone size, whereas the DNA furnished D and trimming. The table includes some 240,000 clones, about 79% detected once. The data stem from a study of blood T cell repertoires in COVID-19. On the study more broadly: PBMCs, B-cell-depleted T cells, or T cells provided the cDNA or gDNA that made up the material.

The CDR3 length is 24 residues. Germline lookup yields CDR1 SGHAT and CDR2 FQNNGV. The V segment lost 6 bases and the J segment 5 bases; nucleotides outside the gene matches: 36. This TCR came from a woman aged 80 or over with acute or convalescent COVID-19. J is TRBJ1-2 and V is TRBV11-2; 10 positions match TRBD1. Sequencing was carried out using peripheral blood. The CDR3 here is CASSLKASLEQTGGARVIGYGYTF. CDR3 DNA sequence: TGTGCCAGCAGTTTAAAGGCCAGTTTGGAGCAGACAGGGGGCGCCAGGGTGATTGGATATGGCTACACCTTC. The complete variable domain, with remaining parts taken from reference TRBV11-2 and TRBJ1-2, reads EAGVAQSPRYKIIEKRQSVAFWCNPISGHATLYWYQQILGQGPKLLIQFQNNGVVDDSQLPKDRFSAERLKGVDSTLKIQPAKLEDSAVYLCASSLKASLEQTGGARVIGYGYTFGSGTRLTVV.